This T cell receptor (beta chain) was profiled in a study of T cells in Graves' hyperthyroidism and ophthalmopathy. General observations from the study: Classification by a 13 V-J model distinguished ophthalmopathy from stable hyperthyroidism. Most expanded thyroid clonotypes above 0.001 also appeared in blood.

Amplification of TCR beta CDR3 regions used RNA as the template. Researchers ran a first-round RT-PCR on the TCR CDR3 using the HTBI primer set. TCRdb re-derived calls from the multiplex PCR reads in MiXCR, one entry per CDR3 protein. The table includes approximately 690,000 distinct CDR3 sequences, around 15% detected once. This clonotype was counted ten times or more. Its antigen is still unknown. Each ophthalmopathy patient scored at least 3 on the Clinical Activity Score and at least 4 on NOSPECS grade, with duration under 3 months. Pregnant or lactating patients were excluded, as were those with uncontrolled infection or other autoimmune disease. This CDR3 is 13 amino acids long. Germline CDR1 is MNHEY and CDR2 is SMNVEV (reference sequence). Trimming left V 2 bases short and J 6 bases short, with 10 bases between.

The source of this sequence is a woman aged 45 to 65 with Graves' ophthalmopathy. Sequenced input: blood. The chain recombines TRBV27 with TRBJ1-1; D gene uncertain. The CDR3 region has the DNA TGTGCCAGCAGTTTAGGGTTGGCGGCTGAAGCTTTCTTT. Residues: CASSLGLAAEAFF.